Listed here is a single T cell receptor beta chain. This may arise from a read error, as a much more abundant clone is one base away. Looked up from germline, CDR1 is GTSNPN and CDR2 is SVGIG (reference sequence). The CDR3 spans 12 residues. As originally analysed: A classifier of distant metastasis in papillary thyroid cancer was built from CDR3 differences (across clinicopathological groups). TCRdb re-called clones from the PCR reads using MiXCR. The V and J calls reflect TCRdb's pipeline rather than the authors' work. The sample yields over 65,000 clones, 12% seen once. All patients reached thyroid surgery having received no treatment beforehand. This sample is part of a study of metastatic and nonmetastatic thyroid tumors. Study at large: Repertoires from malignant and benign thyroid patients were compared across blood and tumor or nodule tissue.

The chain is built from TRBV30 and TRBJ2-3; D remains unclear. The sequenced sample consisted of tumor tissue. The clonotype originates from a female donor with papillary thyroid cancer or a benign thyroid nodule (not recorded which). Some clones in this sample may be carry-over from other donors' samples. The CDR3 loop reads CARSVRSDTQYF. The CDR3 DNA reads as TGTGCCCGGAGTGTACGGTCAGATACGCAGTATTTT. The full variable domain, with the rest looked up from reference TRBV30 and TRBJ2-3, is SQTIHQWPATLVQPVGSPLSLECTVEGTSNPNLYWYRQAAGRGLQLLFYSVGIGQISSEVPQNLSASRPQDRQFILSSKKLLLSDSGFYLCARSVRSDTQYFGPGTRLTVL.